A selection of T cell receptor beta chains follows, all from one sample in a study of cytomegalovirus exposure and HLA in healthy donors. Libraries were prepared by immunoSEQ multiplex PCR; TCRdb keeps only in-frame clonotypes and omits some of them. The data show under 150,000 clones, with 65% to 85% seen just once and around 2.4% held by the top ten. The specimen sequenced was PBMCs. These receptors were collected from a man aged 45-60 years in good health and CMV-seronegative. Both conserved end residues are trimmed from each CDR3. Each record gives: clone size, V gene, J gene, CDR3 length, D gene, CDR3 protein. The D gene is left open where the match is weak. Clone size is given for some rows only: seen once, a few or many times, or a class if the clone is expanded.

size: once; V: TRBV4-2; J: TRBJ2-5; length: 14; D: TRBD2; CDR3: ASSQGTSGDKETQY
size: .; V: TRBV5-1; J: TRBJ1-1; length: 11; D: .; CDR3: ASSFQENTEAF
size: .; V: TRBV5-1; J: TRBJ2-1; length: 11; D: .; CDR3: ASSPQPGNEQF
size: .; V: TRBV7-2; J: TRBJ1-5; length: 17; D: .; CDR3: ASSFYRDIDIDSNQPQH
size: .; V: TRBV5-1; J: TRBJ2-5; length: 12; D: TRBD1; CDR3: ASSYRTGQETQY
size: .; V: TRBV5-1; J: TRBJ2-5; length: 13; D: TRBD2; CDR3: ASSLALAGQETQY
size: .; V: TRBV30; J: TRBJ1-2; length: 10; D: .; CDR3: AWSQGNYGYT
size: .; V: TRBV6-4; J: TRBJ1-2; length: 13; D: TRBD1; CDR3: ASSTEGGSNYGYT
size: .; V: TRBV11-2; J: TRBJ2-5; length: 14; D: TRBD2; CDR3: ASSVLAGGLVETQY
size: once; V: TRBV7-3; J: TRBJ2-3; length: 15; D: TRBD1; CDR3: ASSLEGRGQEKDTQY
size: .; V: TRBV10-3; J: TRBJ2-5; length: 14; D: .; CDR3: AISESSGSGQETQY
size: once; V: TRBV11-2; J: TRBJ2-1; length: 13; D: .; CDR3: ASSLGAGAYNEQF
size: .; V: TRBV9; J: TRBJ2-3; length: 14; D: TRBD2; CDR3: ASSLMGLAGSDTQY
size: .; V: TRBV6-1; J: TRBJ1-5; length: 17; D: TRBD1; CDR3: ASSALIPGTGGGNQPQH
size: .; V: TRBV9; J: TRBJ1-6; length: 14; D: .; CDR3: ASSVATSAGRSPLH
size: .; V: TRBV5-8; J: TRBJ1-5; length: 13; D: TRBD1; CDR3: ASSLWDSGGQPQH
size: .; V: TRBV9; J: TRBJ1-5; length: 13; D: .; CDR3: ASSVGAQGNQPQH
size: .; V: TRBV4-1; J: TRBJ2-1; length: 13; D: .; CDR3: ASSQDFRGYNEQF
size: .; V: TRBV28; J: TRBJ1-5; length: 14; D: TRBD1; CDR3: ASSYDTGQINQPQH
size: .; V: TRBV28; J: TRBJ1-5; length: 13; D: TRBD1; CDR3: ASSLSGGSHQPQH
size: .; V: TRBV6-1; J: TRBJ1-2; length: 13; D: .; CDR3: ASSESGLGTYGYT
size: .; V: TRBV11-2; J: TRBJ2-7; length: 13; D: .; CDR3: ASSFSFFGGNEQY
size: .; V: TRBV19; J: TRBJ1-4; length: 13; D: .; CDR3: ASSGRGAANEKLF
size: few; V: TRBV11-3; J: TRBJ2-1; length: 12; D: TRBD2; CDR3: ASSLVASGSEQF
size: .; V: TRBV18; J: TRBJ1-5; length: 10; D: .; CDR3: ASSGPDQPQH
size: .; V: TRBV9; J: TRBJ2-7; length: 14; D: TRBD2; CDR3: ASSVGLAGASYEQY
size: .; V: TRBV28; J: TRBJ2-7; length: 10; D: .; CDR3: ASGRGSYEQY
size: .; V: TRBV6-1; J: .; length: 10; D: .; CDR3: ASKSGSYEQY
size: .; V: TRBV5-4; J: TRBJ1-2; length: 13; D: .; CDR3: ASSLGGSTLGGYT
size: .; V: TRBV7-3; J: TRBJ1-1; length: 11; D: .; CDR3: ASSSELNTEAF
size: .; V: TRBV28; J: TRBJ1-5; length: 14; D: .; CDR3: ASRPPRVGSNQPQH
size: once; V: TRBV5-4; J: TRBJ1-2; length: 14; D: TRBD1; CDR3: ASSSPGQSLGYGYT
size: .; V: TRBV27; J: TRBJ2-1; length: 14; D: TRBD1; CDR3: ATGGSRRTGDNEQF
size: .; V: TRBV19; J: TRBJ1-6; length: 14; D: TRBD1; CDR3: ASSIRTGAYNSPLH
size: .; V: TRBV30; J: TRBJ2-5; length: 10; D: .; CDR3: AWHRDSETQY
size: .; V: TRBV5-1; J: TRBJ1-1; length: 12; D: .; CDR3: ASRRDGENTEAF
size: .; V: TRBV7-2; J: TRBJ2-7; length: 11; D: .; CDR3: ASSPRVGYEQY